This record looks at one TCR beta chain sequence and its context. The data originate from a study of identical twins' blood T cells. The CDR3 has 14 residues. From germline, CDR1 is DFQATT and CDR2 SNEGSKA (reference sequence). V was clipped by 4 bases and J by 5 bases, with 15 bases between them. TCRdb used MiXCR to reprocess the 5' RACE reads, holding one entry per CDR3 protein. Here the sample spans 350,000 to 400,000 distinct CDR3 sequences, about 28% being singletons. The source material was PBMCs. This TCR came from a woman between 18 and 49 years old in good health. The gene calls are TRBV20-1 and TRBJ2-1; TRBD1 is a possible D gene (5 bases). In nucleotides, the CDR3 is TGCAGTGCTATCCGTAGGACACGTAACAATGAGCAGTTCTTC. It yields the protein CSAIRRTRNNEQFF.